This T cell receptor (beta chain) stems from a study of cytomegalovirus exposure and HLA in healthy donors. Study-wide findings and caveats: Specificity of a few CMV-associated chains for CMV antigens was verified in vitro. Generally TCR sequences proved uncommon, though certain public TCRs appeared in numerous donors.

Some clones are missing from TCRdb's copy, which holds only in-frame ones; the method was immunoSEQ multiplex PCR. The sample shows 110,000 or so clones, about 84% of them seen only once. Trimming left V 3 bases short and J 3 bases short, with 15 bases between. Germline-derived CDR1 and CDR2 are GTSNPN and SVGIG (reference sequence). This CDR3 is 14 amino acids long. A remark on this clone: Its antigen remains unidentified.

The sequenced material came from PBMCs. This chain uses TRBV30 with TRBJ2-7, with D possibly TRBD1 on 6 matching bases. The receptor's source is a woman aged 30 to 39 in good health and CMV-seronegative. The CDR3 DNA is TGTGCCTGGAGAACCGGGACACCGAGCTACGAGCAGTACTTC. Translation gives CAWRTGTPSYEQYF.